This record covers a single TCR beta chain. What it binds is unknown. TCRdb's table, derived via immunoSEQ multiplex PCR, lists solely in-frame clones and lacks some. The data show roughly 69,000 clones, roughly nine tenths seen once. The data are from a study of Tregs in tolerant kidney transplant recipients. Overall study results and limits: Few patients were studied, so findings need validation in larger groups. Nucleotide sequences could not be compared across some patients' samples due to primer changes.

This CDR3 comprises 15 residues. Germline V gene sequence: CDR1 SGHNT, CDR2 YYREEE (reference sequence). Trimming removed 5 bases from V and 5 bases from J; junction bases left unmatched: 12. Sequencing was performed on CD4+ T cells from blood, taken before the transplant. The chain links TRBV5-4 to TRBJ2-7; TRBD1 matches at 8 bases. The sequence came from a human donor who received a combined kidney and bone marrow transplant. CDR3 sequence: CASSQGQGRVDEQYF. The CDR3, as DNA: TGTGCCAGCAGTCAAGGACAGGGCCGGGTCGACGAGCAGTACTTC.